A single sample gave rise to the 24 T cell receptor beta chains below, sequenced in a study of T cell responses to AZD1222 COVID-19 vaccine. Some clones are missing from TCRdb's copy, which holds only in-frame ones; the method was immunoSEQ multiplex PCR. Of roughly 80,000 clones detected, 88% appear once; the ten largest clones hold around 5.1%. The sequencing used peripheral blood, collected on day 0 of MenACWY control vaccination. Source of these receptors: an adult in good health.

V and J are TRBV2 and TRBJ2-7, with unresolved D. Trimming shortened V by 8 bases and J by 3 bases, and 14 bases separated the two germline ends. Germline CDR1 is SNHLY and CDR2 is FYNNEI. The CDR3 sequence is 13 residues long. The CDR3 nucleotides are TGTGCCAGCGGTTCTAGGGCCTACTACGAGCAGTACTTC. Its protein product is CASGSRAYYEQYF. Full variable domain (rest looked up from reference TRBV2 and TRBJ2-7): EPEVTQTPSHQVTQMGQEVILRCVPISNHLYFYWYRQILGQKVEFLVSFYNNEISEKSEIFDDQFSVERPDGSNFTLKIRSTKLEDSAMYFCASGSRAYYEQYFGPGTRLTVT.

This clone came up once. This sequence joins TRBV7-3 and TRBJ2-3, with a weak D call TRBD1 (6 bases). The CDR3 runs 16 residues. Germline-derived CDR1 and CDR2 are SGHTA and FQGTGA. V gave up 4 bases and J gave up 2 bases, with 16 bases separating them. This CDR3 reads CASSSIGQGPTDTQYF. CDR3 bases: TGTGCCAGCAGCTCCATAGGTCAGGGGCCCACAGATACGCAGTATTTT.

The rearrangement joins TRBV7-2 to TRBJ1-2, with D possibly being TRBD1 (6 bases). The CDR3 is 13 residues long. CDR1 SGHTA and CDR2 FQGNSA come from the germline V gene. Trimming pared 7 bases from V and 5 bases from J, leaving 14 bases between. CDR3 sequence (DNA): TGTGCCAGCAAGAGGGGGAACTTTTATGGCTACACCTTC. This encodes CASKRGNFYGYTF.

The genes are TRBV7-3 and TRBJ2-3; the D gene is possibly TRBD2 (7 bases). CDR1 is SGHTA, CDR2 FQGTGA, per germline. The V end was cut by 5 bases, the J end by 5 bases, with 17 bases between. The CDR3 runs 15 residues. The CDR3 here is CASSRGARSVDTQYF. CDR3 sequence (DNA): TGTGCCAGCAGCCGGGGGGCTCGATCAGTAGATACGCAGTATTTT.

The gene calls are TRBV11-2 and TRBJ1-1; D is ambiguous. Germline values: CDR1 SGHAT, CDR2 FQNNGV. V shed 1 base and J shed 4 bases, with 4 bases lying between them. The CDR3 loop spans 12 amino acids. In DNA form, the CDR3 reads TGTGCCAGCAGCTTAGTTGGCACTGAAGCTTTCTTT. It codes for CASSLVGTEAFF. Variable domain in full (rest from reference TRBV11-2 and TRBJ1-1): EAGVAQSPRYKIIEKRQSVAFWCNPISGHATLYWYQQILGQGPKLLIQFQNNGVVDDSQLPKDRFSAERLKGVDSTLKIQPAKLEDSAVYLCASSLVGTEAFFGQGTRLTVV.

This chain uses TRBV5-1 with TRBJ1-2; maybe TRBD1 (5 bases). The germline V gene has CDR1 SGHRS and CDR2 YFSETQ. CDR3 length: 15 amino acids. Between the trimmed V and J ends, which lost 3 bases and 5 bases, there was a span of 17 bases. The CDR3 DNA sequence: TGCGCCAGCAGCTCCGAGGTCCAGGGAATATATGGCTACACCTTC. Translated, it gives CASSSEVQGIYGYTF.

The CDR3, as DNA: TGTGCCAGCAGTTATAGGACTAGCGGGGGGCTGAACACCGGGGAGCTGTTTTTT. It encodes CASSYRTSGGLNTGELFF. The gene calls are TRBV6-2 or TRBV6-3 and TRBJ2-2; 14 bases align to TRBD2. Germline lookup yields CDR1 MNHEY and CDR2 SVGEGT. The CDR3 loop spans 18 amino acids. Unmatched junction bases numbered 4, after V lost 3 bases and J lost 1 base.

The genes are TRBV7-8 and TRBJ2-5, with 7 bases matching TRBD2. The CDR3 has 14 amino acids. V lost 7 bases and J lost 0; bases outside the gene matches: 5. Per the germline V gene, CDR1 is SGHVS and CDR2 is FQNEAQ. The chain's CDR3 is CASTAGTNQETQYF. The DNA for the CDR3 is TGTGCCAGCACGGCCGGGACTAACCAAGAGACCCAGTACTTC.

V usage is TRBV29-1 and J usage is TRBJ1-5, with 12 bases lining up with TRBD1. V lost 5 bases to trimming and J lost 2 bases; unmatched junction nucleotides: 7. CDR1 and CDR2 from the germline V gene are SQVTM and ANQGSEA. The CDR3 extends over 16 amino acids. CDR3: CSVSGTGGLGNQPQHF. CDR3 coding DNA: TGCAGCGTTTCCGGGACAGGGGGCCTGGGCAATCAGCCCCAGCATTTT.

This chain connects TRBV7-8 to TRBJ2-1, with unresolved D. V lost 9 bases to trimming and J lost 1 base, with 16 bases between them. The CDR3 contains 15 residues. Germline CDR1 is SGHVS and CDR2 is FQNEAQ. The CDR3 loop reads CASRDGKVSYNEQFF. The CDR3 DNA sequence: TGTGCCAGTCGAGACGGCAAAGTTTCCTACAATGAGCAGTTCTTC.

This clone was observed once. CDR3 in amino acids: CATSLGGGELFF. The CDR3 nucleotides read TGTGCCACCAGCTTGGGCGGCGGGGAGCTGTTTTTT. The chain couples TRBV24-1 to TRBJ2-2; D ambiguous. The V gene lost 7 bases and the J gene lost 7 bases, with 9 bases spanning the gap. The CDR3 runs 12 residues. The germline gives CDR1 KGHDR, CDR2 SFDVKD.

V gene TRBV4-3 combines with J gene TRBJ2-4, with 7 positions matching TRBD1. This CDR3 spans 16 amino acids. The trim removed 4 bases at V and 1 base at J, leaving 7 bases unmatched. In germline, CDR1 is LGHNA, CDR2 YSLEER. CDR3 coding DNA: TGCGCCAGCAGCCCCGGACAGGCTGGGGCCAAAAACATTCAGTACTTC. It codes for CASSPGQAGAKNIQYF.

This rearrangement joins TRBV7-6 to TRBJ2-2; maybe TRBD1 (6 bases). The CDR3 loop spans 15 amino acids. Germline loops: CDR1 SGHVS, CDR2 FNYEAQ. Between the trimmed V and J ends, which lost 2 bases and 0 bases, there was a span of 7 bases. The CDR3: CASSLQGTNTGELFF. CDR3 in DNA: TGTGCCAGCAGCTTACAGGGGACGAACACCGGGGAGCTGTTTTTT. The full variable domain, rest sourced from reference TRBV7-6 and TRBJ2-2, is GAGVSQSPRYKVTKRGQDVALRCDPISGHVSLYWYRQALGQGPEFLTYFNYEAQQDKSGLPNDRFSAERPEGSISTLTIQRTEQRDSAMYRCASSLQGTNTGELFFGEGSRLTVL.

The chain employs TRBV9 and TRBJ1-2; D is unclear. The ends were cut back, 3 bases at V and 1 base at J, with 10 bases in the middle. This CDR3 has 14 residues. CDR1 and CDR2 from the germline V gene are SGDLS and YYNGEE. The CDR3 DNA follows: TGTGCCAGCAGCGGAGGCAGTGGTAACTATGGCTACACCTTC. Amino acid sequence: CASSGGSGNYGYTF.

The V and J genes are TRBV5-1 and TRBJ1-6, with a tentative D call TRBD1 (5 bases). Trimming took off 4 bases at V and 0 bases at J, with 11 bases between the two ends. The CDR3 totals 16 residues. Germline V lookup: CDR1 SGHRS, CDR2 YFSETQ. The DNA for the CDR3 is TGCGCCAGCAGCCGTGCAGGGAGCTCCTATAATTCACCCCTCCACTTT. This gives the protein CASSRAGSSYNSPLHF.

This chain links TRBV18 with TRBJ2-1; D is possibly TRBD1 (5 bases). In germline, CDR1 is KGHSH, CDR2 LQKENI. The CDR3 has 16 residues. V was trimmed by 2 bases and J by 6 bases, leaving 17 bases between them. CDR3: CASSPNTQGNSNEQFF. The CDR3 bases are TGTGCCAGCTCACCAAATACCCAGGGTAACTCCAATGAGCAGTTCTTC.

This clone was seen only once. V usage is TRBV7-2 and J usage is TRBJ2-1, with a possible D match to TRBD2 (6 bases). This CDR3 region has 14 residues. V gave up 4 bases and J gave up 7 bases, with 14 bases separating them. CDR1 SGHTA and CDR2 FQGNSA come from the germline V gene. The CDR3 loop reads CASSSPGVQNEQFF. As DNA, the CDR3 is TGTGCCAGCAGCTCCCCGGGGGTACAGAATGAGCAGTTCTTC.

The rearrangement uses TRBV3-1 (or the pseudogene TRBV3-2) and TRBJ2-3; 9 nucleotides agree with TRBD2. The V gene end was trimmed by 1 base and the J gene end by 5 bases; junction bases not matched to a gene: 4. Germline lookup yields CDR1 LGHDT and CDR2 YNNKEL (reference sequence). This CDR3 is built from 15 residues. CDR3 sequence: CASSQGGGEIDTQYF. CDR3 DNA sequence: TGTGCCAGCAGCCAAGGCGGGGGGGAGATAGATACGCAGTATTTT.

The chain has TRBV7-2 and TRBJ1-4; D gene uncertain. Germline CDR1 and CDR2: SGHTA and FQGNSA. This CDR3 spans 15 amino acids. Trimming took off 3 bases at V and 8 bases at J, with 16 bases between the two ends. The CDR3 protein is CASSLGISSEEKLFF. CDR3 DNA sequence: TGTGCCAGCAGCTTGGGCATAAGTTCGGAAGAAAAACTGTTTTTT.

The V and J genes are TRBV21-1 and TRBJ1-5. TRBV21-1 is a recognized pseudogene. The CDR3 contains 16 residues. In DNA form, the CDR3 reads TGTGCCAGCAGCAAAGCGAGTATCTTTAGCAATCAGCCCCAGCATTTT. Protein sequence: CASSKASIFSNQPQHF.

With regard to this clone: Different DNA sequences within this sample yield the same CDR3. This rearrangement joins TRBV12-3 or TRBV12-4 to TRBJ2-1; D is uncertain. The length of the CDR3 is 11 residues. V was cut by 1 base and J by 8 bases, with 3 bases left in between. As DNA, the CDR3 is TGTGCCAGCAGTTTAGGGGATGAGCAGTTCTTC. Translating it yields CASSLGDEQFF.

CDR3 amino acids: CASSALPGLVWETQYF. CDR3 DNA sequence: TGTGCCAGCAGCGCCCTCCCGGGACTCGTTTGGGAGACCCAGTACTTC. The genes are TRBV9 and TRBJ2-5, with D perhaps TRBD2 (6 bases). This CDR3 contains 16 residues. CDR1 is SGDLS, CDR2 YYNGEE, per germline. Deletions cut 3 bases from V and 5 bases from J, with 20 bases between.

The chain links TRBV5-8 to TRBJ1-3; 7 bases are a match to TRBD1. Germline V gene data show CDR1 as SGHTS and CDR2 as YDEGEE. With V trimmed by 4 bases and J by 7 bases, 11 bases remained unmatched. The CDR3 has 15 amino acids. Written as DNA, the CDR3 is TGTGCCAGCAGCCATCTTCATAGCAGGGGGAACACCATATATTTT. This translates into CASSHLHSRGNTIYF.

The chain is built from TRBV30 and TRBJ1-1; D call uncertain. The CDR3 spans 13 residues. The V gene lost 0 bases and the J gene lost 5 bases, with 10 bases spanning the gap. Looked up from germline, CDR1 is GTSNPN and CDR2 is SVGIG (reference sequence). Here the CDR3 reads CAWSVDPQTEAFF. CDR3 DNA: TGTGCCTGGAGTGTCGACCCGCAGACTGAAGCTTTCTTT.